Below, 25 T cell receptor beta chains from the same sample are listed, as sequenced in a study of cytomegalovirus exposure and HLA in healthy donors. Both 60 Vbeta primers and 13 Jbeta primers went into the PCR. Data came from immunoSEQ multiplex PCR; TCRdb stores just in-frame clones and leaves some out. The sample contains about 150,000 clones, roughly 77% of which appear only once. Material: PBMCs. These receptors all stem from a young man in good health and CMV-seropositive.

This chain links TRBV28 with TRBJ2-3; 8 nucleotides agree with TRBD1. This CDR3 contains 14 residues. The germline V gene has CDR1 MDHEN and CDR2 SYDVKM. The junction had 3 bases not matched to a gene; V was cut back by 6 bases and J by 1 base. DNA of the CDR3: TGTGCCAGCAGCTCGGGACAGGGCACAGATACGCAGTATTTT. It yields the protein CASSSGQGTDTQYF. Looking up the rest from reference TRBV28 and TRBJ2-3 gives the full variable domain: DVKVTQSSRYLVKRTGEKVFLECVQDMDHENMFWYRQDPGLGLRLIYFSYDVKMKEKGDIPEGYSVSREKKERFSLILESASTNQTSMYLCASSSGQGTDTQYFGPGTRLTVL.

Written as DNA, the CDR3 is TGTGCCAGCACCCCTGTCGCGGACAGAGATGAAAAACTGTTTTTT. This translates into CASTPVADRDEKLFF. The gene calls are TRBV28 and TRBJ1-4; possible D gene TRBD1, 6 bases. CDR3 length: 15 amino acids. Germline CDR1 reads MDHEN; CDR2 reads SYDVKM. Trimming took 7 bases from V and 6 from J, leaving 18 bases between them. The variable domain in full, completed from reference TRBV28 and TRBJ1-4, reads DVKVTQSSRYLVKRTGEKVFLECVQDMDHENMFWYRQDPGLGLRLIYFSYDVKMKEKGDIPEGYSVSREKKERFSLILESASTNQTSMYLCASTPVADRDEKLFFGSGTQLSVL.

This chain links TRBV4-1 with TRBJ1-1; TRBD1 aligns across 8 bases. This CDR3 spans 15 amino acids. After removal of 4 bases from V and 0 bases from J, the junction contained 4 bases not matched to a gene. The V gene's germline CDR1 is MGHRA and CDR2 YSYEKL. The CDR3 region has the DNA TGCGCCAGCAGCCTAGTGGGACAGGTGAACACTGAAGCTTTCTTT. Encoded protein: CASSLVGQVNTEAFF.

This clone was observed a handful of times. This rearrangement joins TRBV11-2 to TRBJ1-1; D may be TRBD1 (6 bases). Trimming took 2 bases from V and 3 from J, leaving 10 bases between them. From germline, CDR1 is SGHAT and CDR2 FQNNGV. CDR3 size: 14 residues. The CDR3 reads CASSLTGTDTEAFF. CDR3 DNA sequence: TGTGCCAGCAGCTTAACAGGGACGGACACTGAAGCTTTCTTT.

This chain links TRBV9 with TRBJ1-1; tentative D call: TRBD1 (6 bases). The CDR3 is made up of 16 amino acids. The germline V gene encodes CDR1 SGDLS and CDR2 YYNGEE. V gave up 0 bases and J gave up 0 bases, with 12 bases separating them. CDR3 loop: CASSVGGQNMNTEAFF. CDR3 coding DNA: TGTGCCAGCAGCGTAGGGGGACAAAACATGAACACTGAAGCTTTCTTT.

This clone was counted once. The rearrangement uses TRBV7-8 and TRBJ1-5; 7 bases are shared with TRBD1. Germline trimming cut 4 bases from V and 0 bases from J; bases unmatched to any gene: 6. This CDR3 contains 16 residues. Per the germline V gene, CDR1 is SGHVS and CDR2 is FQNEAQ. Written as DNA, the CDR3 is TGTGCCAGCAGCTCATCCGCAGGGGGTAGCAATCAGCCCCAGCATTTT. Amino acids: CASSSSAGGSNQPQHF.

This chain uses TRBV13 with TRBJ1-1, with D possibly being TRBD1 (5 bases). V was pared by 4 bases and J by 1 base, with 7 bases between. Germline values: CDR1 PRHDT, CDR2 FYEKMQ (reference sequence). This CDR3 comprises 13 residues. The CDR3 is CASSSTGNTEAFF. The CDR3 DNA is TGTGCCAGCAGCTCTACAGGGAACACTGAAGCTTTCTTT.

The rearrangement joins TRBV28 to TRBJ2-5, with D perhaps TRBD2 (6 bases). CDR1 MDHEN and CDR2 SYDVKM come from the germline V gene. V shed 2 bases and J shed 4 bases, with 11 bases lying between them. CDR3 size: 14 residues. The DNA of the CDR3 is TGTGCCAGCAGTTTAGGGCGGGACCGAGAGACCCAGTACTTC. It codes for CASSLGRDRETQYF.

The V call is TRBV14, the J call TRBJ2-1; the D is unclear. The V and J ends lost 2 bases and 2 bases respectively, with 4 bases between them. In germline, CDR1 is SGHDN, CDR2 FVKESK. The CDR3 length is 13 residues. In DNA, the CDR3 is TGTGCCAGCAGCCAACAGACCTACAATGAGCAGTTCTTC. This translates into CASSQQTYNEQFF.

This sequence joins TRBV9 and TRBJ2-1; 7 bases match TRBD2. The V gene end was trimmed by 3 bases and the J gene end by 7 bases; junction bases not matched to a gene: 10. The CDR3 consists of 15 residues. From germline, CDR1 is SGDLS and CDR2 YYNGEE. CDR3 amino acids: CASSATAGARNEQFF. The CDR3, as DNA: TGTGCCAGCAGCGCGACGGCGGGAGCAAGAAATGAGCAGTTCTTC.

Notes on this clone: One end of the junction does not line up with germline, which may come from a read error. This chain links TRBV7-7 with TRBJ2-1; 12 positions agree with TRBD2. This CDR3 spans 15 amino acids. From germline, CDR1 is SSHAT and CDR2 FNYEAQ (reference sequence). The CDR3 region is CASSLGLAGSNEQFF. CDR3 DNA sequence: TGTGCTAGCAGCTTGGGACTAGCGGGCTCGAATGAGCAGTTCTTC.

V and J are TRBV4-2 and TRBJ2-5, with D unclear. The CDR3 has 14 residues. V dropped 0 bases and J dropped 0 bases, with 5 bases sitting between them. Germline-derived CDR1 and CDR2 are LGHNA and YNFKEQ. The CDR3 DNA reads TGTGCCAGCAGCCAAGATGGCAACCAAGAGACCCAGTACTTC. Protein: CASSQDGNQETQYF.

This sequence joins TRBV7-9 and TRBJ2-5; 10 bases match TRBD1. CDR1 SEHNR and CDR2 FQNEAQ come from the germline V gene (reference sequence). With 5 bases clipped from V and 4 bases from J, the junction kept 4 bases outside the gene matches. The CDR3 is made up of 14 amino acids. The CDR3 is CASSMTGGSETQYF. CDR3 nucleotide sequence: TGTGCCAGCAGCATGACAGGGGGCTCAGAGACCCAGTACTTC.

The sample holds a few counts of this clone. The V call is TRBV7-8, the J call TRBJ2-2, with 9 nucleotides matching TRBD1. The CDR3 is 15 residues long. Looked up from germline, CDR1 is SGHVS and CDR2 is FQNEAQ. The J segment lost 4 bases and the V segment lost 5 bases, leaving 5 bases of the junction unmatched. CDR3: CASSRDRVVTGELFF. CDR3 in DNA: TGTGCCAGCAGCCGGGACAGGGTGGTCACCGGGGAGCTGTTTTTT.

This clone was seen a handful of times. The chain employs TRBV6-5 and TRBJ1-2; D might be TRBD1 (5 bases). CDR3 size: 13 residues. Trimming took off 11 bases at V and 1 base at J, with 14 bases between the two ends. Germline V gene data show CDR1 as MNHEY and CDR2 as SVGAGI. CDR3 amino acids: CAAAEGNNYGYTF. DNA for the CDR3: TGTGCCGCCGCGGAGGGGAATAACTATGGCTACACCTTC.

This clone occurred once. The rearrangement links TRBV28 to TRBJ1-4; 8 nucleotides match TRBD1. This CDR3 region has 14 residues. Germline V gives CDR1 MDHEN, CDR2 SYDVKM. V trimming: 2 bases; J trimming: 8 bases; junction bases outside the gene matches: 4. CDR3 nucleotide sequence: TGTGCCAGCAGTTTAAGGACAGGGCAAGAAAAACTGTTTTTT. Protein: CASSLRTGQEKLFF.

This clone occurred once. The V and J genes are TRBV11-2 and TRBJ2-1; D is unclear. The CDR3 loop spans 14 amino acids. Trimming removed 4 bases at V and 0 bases at J, with 7 bases between. Germline V gives CDR1 SGHAT, CDR2 FQNNGV. Here the CDR3 reads CASSSSSSYNEQFF. In DNA, the CDR3 is TGTGCCAGCAGCTCATCCAGCTCCTACAATGAGCAGTTCTTC.

With respect to this clone: Other nucleotide sequences in the sample specify the same CDR3. The chain is built from TRBV2 and TRBJ2-3, with TRBD2 matching over 9 bases. Germline loops: CDR1 SNHLY, CDR2 FYNNEI. The CDR3 is 16 residues long. V lost 7 bases to trimming and J lost 5 bases; unmatched junction nucleotides: 13. The CDR3 spells CASIQGGGAVVDTQYF. CDR3 nucleotides: TGTGCCAGCATTCAGGGCGGGGGGGCCGTAGTAGATACGCAGTATTTT.

This clone was counted a few times. CDR3 sequence reads: CASGTGGPTEAFF. The CDR3 DNA reads TGTGCCAGTGGGACAGGGGGACCCACTGAAGCTTTCTTT. The chain joins TRBV6-5 to TRBJ1-1, with 11 nucleotides matching TRBD1. V lost 9 bases and J lost 4; bases outside the gene matches: 4. Germline loops: CDR1 MNHEY, CDR2 SVGAGI. The CDR3 runs to 13 residues.

The genes are TRBV7-2 and TRBJ1-5; tentatively, D is TRBD1 (5 bases). Germline V gives CDR1 SGHTA, CDR2 FQGNSA. The ends were cut back, 5 bases at V and 3 bases at J, with 20 bases in the middle. The CDR3 has 17 amino acids. The CDR3 loop reads CASSRKWGDPTNQPQHF. CDR3 nucleotide sequence: TGTGCCAGCAGCCGTAAGTGGGGGGATCCTACCAATCAGCCCCAGCATTTT.

Turning to this clone: Compared with germline, one end of the junction differs, possibly owing to a read error. This chain links TRBV27 with TRBJ2-2; D is possibly TRBD1 (5 bases). CDR1 is MNHEY, CDR2 SMNVEV, per germline (reference sequence). This CDR3 is built from 18 residues. Here the CDR3 reads CASGLLAFIQGNTGELFF. CDR3 sequence (DNA): TGTGCCAGCGGTTTATTGGCCTTCATTCAGGGAAACACCGGGGAGCTGTTTTTT.

This chain connects TRBV28 to TRBJ2-2, with 12 positions matching TRBD2. With 6 bases clipped from V and 5 bases from J, the junction kept 4 bases outside the gene matches. The germline V gene has CDR1 MDHEN and CDR2 SYDVKM. The CDR3 contains 15 residues. For the CDR3, the DNA is TGTGCCAGCAGCCCTACTAGCGGGAGGACCGGGGAGCTGTTTTTT. This translates into CASSPTSGRTGELFF.

The chain uses TRBV29-1 and TRBJ1-2; 8 nucleotides agree with TRBD1. Losses at the gene ends were 1 base for V and 3 bases for J; bases not matched to a gene: 10. The CDR3 covers 16 residues. CDR1 SQVTM and CDR2 ANQGSEA come from the germline V gene. CDR3 coding DNA: TGCAGCGTTGAAGGGGCCCAAGGACAGGGTTACTATGGCTACACCTTC. The encoded protein is CSVEGAQGQGYYGYTF.

The V call is TRBV9, the J call TRBJ1-6; the D is unclear. In germline, CDR1 is SGDLS, CDR2 YYNGEE. CDR3 length: 14 amino acids. Trimming pared 0 bases from V and 7 bases from J, leaving 8 bases between. The CDR3 DNA follows: TGTGCCAGCAGCGTAGCCCAGTTGAATTCACCCCTCCACTTT. It encodes CASSVAQLNSPLHF.

Concerning this clone: One end of the junction does not line up with germline, which may come from a read error. This chain's CDR3 is CASSSSGNVAF. The CDR3 DNA reads as TGTGCCAGCAGCTCAAGCGGGAACGTGGCCTTC. V is TRBV11-2 and J is TRBJ2-7, with 7 bases that match TRBD2. CDR1 and CDR2 from the germline V gene are SGHAT and FQNNGV. The CDR3 length is 11 residues.